Sequencing of this T cell receptor beta chain was carried out in a study of response to subunit inactivated influenza vaccine. TCRdb processed the RT-PCR reads anew with MiXCR; each CDR3 protein has one entry. The sample has approximately 500,000 distinct CDR3 sequences, approximately 14% seen once; the top ten hold approximately 10%. Looked up from germline, CDR1 is MNHEY and CDR2 is SVGAGI. The CDR3 has 19 amino acids. J gave up 3 bases and V 2 bases, and 10 bases lay outside the gene matches. This TCR came from a man aged 50-60 years who received an inactivated influenza vaccine. Sequencing used PBMCs from blood, obtained 11 to 12 days after vaccination. This sequence joins TRBV6-5 and TRBJ2-2, with 12 bases identical to TRBD2. The CDR3 DNA follows: TGTGCCAGCAGTTACCCAAGACTAGCGGGGGTCGGCGACACCGGGGAGCTGTTTTTT. Translating it yields CASSYPRLAGVGDTGELFF.